The 6 T cell receptor beta chains below all came from one sample that was sequenced in a study of cytomegalovirus exposure and HLA in healthy donors (dated by TCRdb to about 2017). Receptors were amplified or captured by the immunoSEQ multiplex PCR assay. The multiplex PCR relied on a mix of 60 forward primers for TCR Vbeta segments and 13 reverse primers for TCR Jbeta segments. TCRdb provides this immuneACCESS table in a form limited to in-frame rearrangements. Some clones are lacking; in checked studies, under half of them reflect an unresolved V gene, and why the rest are absent is not known. This sample lists about 130,000 clones; around 73% were detected once. The top ten clones comprise about 3% of the sample. The specimen sequenced was PBMCs. Every receptor here comes from a human donor in good health.

The V call is TRBV28, the J call TRBJ2-7, with D maybe TRBD1 (5 bases). The germline V gene encodes CDR1 MDHEN and CDR2 SYDVKM. Trimming left V 2 bases short and J 6 bases short, with 14 bases between. The CDR3 covers 14 residues. CDR3 amino acids: CASSLGGPQGEQYF. The CDR3 DNA follows: TGTGCCAGCAGTTTAGGTGGCCCTCAGGGCGAGCAGTACTTC.

Only a few counts were recorded for this clone. The V gene is TRBV15, the J gene TRBJ1-5; possibly TRBD1 for D (5 bases). Trimming shortened V by 5 bases and J by 11 bases, and 16 bases separated the two germline ends. The CDR3 spans 13 residues. CDR1 and CDR2 (germline): LNHNV, YYDKDF (reference sequence). The DNA of the CDR3 is TGTGCCACCAGCCCCTCGTGGGGCCGGGCCCAGCATTTT. Amino acid sequence: CATSPSWGRAQHF.

The rearrangement uses TRBV7-2 and TRBJ2-5; D might be TRBD2 (5 bases). Gene TRBJ2-7 matches the end of the DNA better, so the J call may be wrong. There are 14 residues in the CDR3. Germline V gives CDR1 SGHTA, CDR2 FQGNSA. Here the CDR3 reads CASSLAGLIYEQYF. Here the CDR3 DNA reads TGTGCCAGCAGCTTAGCCGGACTGATCTACGAGCAGTACTTC.

The V gene is TRBV28, the J gene TRBJ1-2; no clear D. V was shortened by 5 bases and J by 4 bases, with 11 bases between the two germline ends. Germline V CDR1 and CDR2: MDHEN, SYDVKM. CDR3 size: 13 residues. The CDR3 region has the DNA TGTGCCAGCAGTGAGATGTCCTTCTATGGCTACACCTTC. Translated, it gives CASSEMSFYGYTF.

The chain employs TRBV6-6 and TRBJ2-1; 8 bases line up with TRBD2. There are 14 residues in the CDR3. J was trimmed by 3 bases and V by 4 bases; bases with no gene match: 2. The germline V gene has CDR1 MNHNY and CDR2 SVGAGI (reference sequence). The CDR3 DNA sequence: TGTGCCAGCAGTTCGCGGGAGGACTACAATGAGCAGTTCTTC. It translates to CASSSREDYNEQFF.

This chain links TRBV2 with TRBJ1-5; D uncertain. Germline-derived CDR1 and CDR2 are SNHLY and FYNNEI. V lost 9 bases and J 2 bases, leaving 11 bases between the germline ends. The CDR3 runs 13 residues. The CDR3 region has the DNA TGTGCCAGTTCCGGGGAGGGCAATCAGCCCCAGCATTTT. Translating it yields CASSGEGNQPQHF.